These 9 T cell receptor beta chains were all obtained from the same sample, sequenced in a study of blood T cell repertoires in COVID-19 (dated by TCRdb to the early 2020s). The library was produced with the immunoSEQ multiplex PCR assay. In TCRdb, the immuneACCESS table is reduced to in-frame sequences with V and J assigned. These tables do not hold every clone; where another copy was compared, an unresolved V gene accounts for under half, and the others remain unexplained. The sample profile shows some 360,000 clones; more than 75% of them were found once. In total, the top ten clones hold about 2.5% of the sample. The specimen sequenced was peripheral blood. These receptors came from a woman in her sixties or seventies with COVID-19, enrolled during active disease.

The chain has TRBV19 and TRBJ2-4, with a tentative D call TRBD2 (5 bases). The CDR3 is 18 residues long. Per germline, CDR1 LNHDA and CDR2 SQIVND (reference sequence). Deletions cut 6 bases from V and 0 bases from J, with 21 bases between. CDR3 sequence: CASSLGATRALAKNIQYF. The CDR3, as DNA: TGTGCCAGTAGCTTAGGTGCAACGCGGGCGTTAGCCAAAAACATTCAGTACTTC.

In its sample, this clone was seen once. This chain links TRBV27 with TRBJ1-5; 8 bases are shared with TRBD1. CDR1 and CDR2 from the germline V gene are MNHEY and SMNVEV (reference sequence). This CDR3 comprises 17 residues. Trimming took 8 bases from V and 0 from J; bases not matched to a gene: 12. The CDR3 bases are TGTGCCAGCGCCCTCCGCGGCACAGGGGGTAGCAATCAGCCCCAGCATTTT. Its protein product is CASALRGTGGSNQPQHF.

CDR3 in amino acids: CASSLRTGPNSPLHF. The CDR3 DNA reads as TGTGCCAGCAGCTTAAGGACAGGCCCTAATTCACCCCTCCACTTT. This chain uses TRBV7-6 with TRBJ1-6; TRBD1 matches 7 bases. The length of the CDR3 is 15 residues. Per germline, CDR1 SGHVS and CDR2 FNYEAQ. V dropped 2 bases and J dropped 6; count of bases not matched to a gene: 4.

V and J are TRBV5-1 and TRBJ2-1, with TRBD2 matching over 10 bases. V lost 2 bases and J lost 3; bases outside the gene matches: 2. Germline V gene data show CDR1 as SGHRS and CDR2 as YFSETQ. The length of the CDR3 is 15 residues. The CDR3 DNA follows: TGCGCCAGCAGCTTCATAGCGGGGGGCTACAATGAGCAGTTCTTC. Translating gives CASSFIAGGYNEQFF.

CDR3 residues: CASSTGVTEAFF. The CDR3 coding sequence is TGTGCCAGCAGTACAGGGGTCACTGAAGCTTTCTTT. V and J are TRBV6-5 and TRBJ1-1; TRBD1 aligns across 7 bases. With 5 bases clipped from V and 4 bases from J, the junction kept 1 base outside the gene matches. CDR3 size: 12 residues. Per germline, CDR1 MNHEY and CDR2 SVGAGI.

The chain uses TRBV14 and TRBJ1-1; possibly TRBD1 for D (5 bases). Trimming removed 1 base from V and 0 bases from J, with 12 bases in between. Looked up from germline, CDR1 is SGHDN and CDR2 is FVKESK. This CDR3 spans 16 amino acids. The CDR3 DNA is TGTGCCAGCAGCCAAGCCTGGGGGGGTATGAACACTGAAGCTTTCTTT. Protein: CASSQAWGGMNTEAFF.

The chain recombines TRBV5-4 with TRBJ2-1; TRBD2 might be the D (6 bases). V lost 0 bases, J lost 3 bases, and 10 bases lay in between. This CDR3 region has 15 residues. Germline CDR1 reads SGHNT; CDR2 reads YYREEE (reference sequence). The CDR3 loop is CASSLGGEHYNEQFF. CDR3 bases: TGTGCCAGCAGCTTGGGCGGGGAACACTACAATGAGCAGTTCTTC.

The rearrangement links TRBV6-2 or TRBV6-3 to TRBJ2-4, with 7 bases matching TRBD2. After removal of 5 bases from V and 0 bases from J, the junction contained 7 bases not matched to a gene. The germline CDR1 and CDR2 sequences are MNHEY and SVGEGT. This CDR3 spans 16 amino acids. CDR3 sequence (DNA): TGTGCCAGCAGTCTACGAGCGGGGTTAGCCAAAAACATTCAGTACTTC. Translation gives CASSLRAGLAKNIQYF.

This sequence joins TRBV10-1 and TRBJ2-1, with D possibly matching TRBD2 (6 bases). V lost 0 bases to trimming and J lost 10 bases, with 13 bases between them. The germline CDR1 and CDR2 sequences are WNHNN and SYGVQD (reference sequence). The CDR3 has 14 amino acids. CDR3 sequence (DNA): TGCGCCAGCAGTGAGTCGGGAAGTGGACTAGAGCAGTTCTTC. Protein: CASSESGSGLEQFF.